This TCR beta chain was captured in a study of cytomegalovirus exposure and HLA in healthy donors. V lost 2 bases and J 0 bases, leaving 7 bases between the germline ends. The CDR3 is 14 amino acids. From germline, CDR1 is MNHEY and CDR2 SMNVEV (reference sequence). Study-level results: The investigators catalogued 164 TCR beta chains as cytomegalovirus-associated. Later on, an analysis found that several of the most significant clusters appeared to be linked to common viral pathogens, which included parvovirus B19. In vitro data verified a few CMV-associated chains as specific for CMV antigens.

This clone came up a few times. Its antigen is currently unknown. Other DNA sequences in this sample translate to the same CDR3. 60 Vbeta and 13 Jbeta primers were used in PCR. The data were produced by immunoSEQ multiplex PCR, yet TCRdb's version contains in-frame clones alone and is incomplete. The sample lists roughly 150,000 clones, around four fifths occurring once. The chain employs TRBV27 and TRBJ1-2; D ambiguous. The sample taken for sequencing was PBMCs. The receptor comes from a male donor in good health and CMV-seronegative. The CDR3 region has the DNA TGTGCCAGCAGTTTAGGTGGAGCTAACTATGGCTACACCTTC. Its protein is CASSLGGANYGYTF.